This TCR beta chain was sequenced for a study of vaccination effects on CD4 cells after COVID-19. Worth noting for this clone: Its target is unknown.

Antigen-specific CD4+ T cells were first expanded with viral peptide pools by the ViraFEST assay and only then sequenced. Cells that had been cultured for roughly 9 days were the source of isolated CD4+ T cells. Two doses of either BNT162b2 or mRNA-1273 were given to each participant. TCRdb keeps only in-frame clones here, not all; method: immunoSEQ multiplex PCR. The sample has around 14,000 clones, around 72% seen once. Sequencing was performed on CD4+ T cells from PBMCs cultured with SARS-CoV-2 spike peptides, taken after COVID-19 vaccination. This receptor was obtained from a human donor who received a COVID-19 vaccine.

CDR3 in amino acids: CASSSLIRSYEQYF. The CDR3 bases are TGTGCCAGCAGCTCCCTCATTAGGTCCTACGAGCAGTACTTC. The rearrangement joins TRBV28 to TRBJ2-7; D uncertain. Trimming removed 6 bases from V and 1 base from J, with 13 bases in between. The CDR3 is made up of 14 amino acids. Germline CDR1 MDHEN, CDR2 SYDVKM.